This T cell receptor beta chain was sequenced during a study of blood T cell repertoires in COVID-19. Using immunoSEQ multiplex PCR, the repertoire was profiled, and TCRdb retains in-frame clones only, with some absent. The table has 23,000 or so clones, 80% to 95% seen once. Looked up from germline, CDR1 is SGHNT and CDR2 is YYREEE (reference sequence). CDR3 length: 19 residues. The V and J ends lost 4 bases and 0 bases, in that order; junction bases with no gene match: 12. The V gene is TRBV5-4, the J gene TRBJ2-3; TRBD2 aligns across 12 bases. The clonotype comes from a human donor in a cohort sampled during active COVID-19. The sequencing input was peripheral blood. This CDR3 reads CASSSPSTSGGSSTDTQYF. CDR3 DNA: TGTGCCAGCAGCAGCCCCTCAACTAGCGGGGGGTCTAGCACAGATACGCAGTATTTT.